The T cell receptor beta chain described here comes from a study of T cells in Graves' hyperthyroidism and ophthalmopathy. Points from the study as a whole: Onset of ophthalmopathy came a median approximately 6.9 months after the model predicted it. A 13 V-J model separated ophthalmopathy from stable hyperthyroidism. Researchers found most expanded thyroid clonotypes above 0.001 in blood as well.

The investigators amplified TCR beta CDR3 regions from RNA transcripts. When the TCR CDR3 underwent first-round RT-PCR, the HTBI primer set was used. Each CDR3 protein gets one entry after TCRdb re-called the multiplex PCR reads with MiXCR. The sample lists roughly 500,000 distinct CDR3 sequences, about 45% occurring once. Used for diagnoses were clinical symptoms, serum thyroxine and TRAb, thyroid ultrasound and orbital computed tomography. Between the trimmed V and J ends, which lost 5 bases and 2 bases, there was a span of 12 bases. The CDR3 contains 14 residues. CDR1 is WSHSY, CDR2 SAAADI, per germline. This clonotype was counted many times. No antigen is known for it.

The chain couples TRBV10-2 to TRBJ2-5, with D possibly TRBD2 on 5 matching bases. Sequenced material: peripheral blood or thyroid tissue (not recorded which). This TCR was sampled from an adult woman with Graves' disease, either hyperthyroidism or ophthalmopathy (not recorded which). The CDR3 sequence: CASSRPEAQETQYF. CDR3 bases: TGCGCCAGCAGTCGACCGGAGGCGCAAGAGACCCAGTACTTC.